This is a list of T cell receptor beta chains from one sample in a study of Graves' ophthalmopathy and Graves' hyperthyroidism. TCRdb processed the multiplex PCR reads anew with MiXCR; each CDR3 protein has one entry. The sample lists some 240,000 distinct CDR3 sequences; around 50% were seen once. Specimen: peripheral blood. The receptors were gathered from an adult man with Graves' ophthalmopathy. Both conserved end residues are part of each CDR3. The order of the fields is clone size, J gene, V gene, D gene, CDR3 protein, CDR3 DNA. D genes are given only for firm matches. Clone size appears in some rows only: once, few, many, or a class for an expanded clone.

. TRBJ1-6 TRBV28 . CASSSSGVSGSPLHF TGTGCCAGCAGTTCTTCAGGGGTGAGCGGTTCACCCCTCCACTTT
. TRBJ1-5 TRBV7-2 . CASSDGSHSNQPQHF TGTGCCAGCAGCGACGGGAGCCATAGCAATCAGCCCCAGCATTTT
. TRBJ1-6 TRBV19 . CASSIGQYNSPLHF TGTGCCAGTAGTATCGGGCAGTATAATTCACCCCTCCACTTT
. TRBJ2-2 TRBV10-2 TRBD2 CARGTSANTGELFF TGCGCCAGAGGGACTAGCGCGAACACCGGGGAGCTGTTTTTT
. TRBJ1-1 TRBV6-2/TRBV6-3 TRBD1 CASSLTSGTGDTEAFF TGTGCCAGCAGTTTGACCTCCGGGACAGGGGACACTGAAGCTTTCTTT
. TRBJ1-4 TRBV9 . CASSLGTPGEKLFF TGTGCCAGCAGCCTCGGGACACCGGGGGAAAAACTGTTTTTT
. TRBJ2-7 TRBV13 . CASSFWGGLFHENYSYEQYF TGTGCCAGCAGCTTCTGGGGGGGGCTATTTCACGAGAATTACTCCTACGAGCAGTACTTC
few TRBJ1-4 TRBV2 TRBD1 CASSEFAGTVATNEKLFF TGTGCCAGCAGTGAATTTGCAGGGACAGTCGCAACTAATGAAAAACTGTTTTTT
once TRBJ1-6 TRBV9 . CASSRSGANSPLHF TGTGCCAGCAGCCGAAGTGGGGCCAATTCACCCCTCCACTTT
. TRBJ2-7 TRBV9 TRBD1 CASTLGPGGYEQYF TGTGCCAGCACCTTAGGGCCAGGGGGCTACGAGCAGTACTTC
few TRBJ2-6 TRBV19 . CASTSSSGANVLTF TGTGCCAGTACAAGCAGCTCTGGGGCCAACGTCCTGACTTTC
many TRBJ1-1 TRBV7-9 . CASSFQGSGTEAFF TGTGCCAGCAGCTTCCAGGGGTCGGGCACTGAAGCTTTCTTT
many TRBJ1-2 TRBV7-2 . CASSPDKNYGYTF TGTGCCAGCAGCCCGGACAAGAACTATGGCTACACCTTC
many TRBJ1-2 TRBV25-1 . CASSAPTVNYGYTF TGTGCCAGCAGTGCCCCGACAGTCAACTATGGCTACACCTTC
. TRBJ1-2 TRBV28 . CASSLFGVGYTF TGTGCCAGCAGTTTATTCGGGGTTGGCTACACCTTC
. TRBJ2-7 TRBV9 . CASSSLMTVYEQYF TGTGCCAGCAGCTCCCTAATGACAGTCTACGAGCAGTACTTC
. TRBJ1-2 TRBV14 . CASSHGGYGYTF TGTGCCAGCTCGCATGGAGGCTATGGCTACACCTTC
few TRBJ1-2 TRBV7-9 TRBD1 CASSPQGDRTKGYTF TGTGCCAGCAGCCCCCAAGGGGACAGGACGAAAGGCTACACCTTC
many TRBJ1-2 TRBV7-9 . CASSLEVYGYTF TGTGCCAGCAGCTTGGAGGTCTATGGCTACACCTTC
few TRBJ1-4 TRBV5-1 . CASSLMGGDEKLFF TGCGCCAGCAGCTTGATGGGAGGGGATGAAAAACTGTTTTTT
. TRBJ2-2 TRBV5-6 TRBD1 CASSVIEGGDTGELFF TGTGCCAGCAGCGTGATTGAAGGGGGCGACACCGGGGAGCTGTTTTTT
. TRBJ1-2 TRBV27 TRBD1 CASRKTGTQNYGYTF TGTGCCAGCAGGAAGACAGGGACCCAAAACTATGGCTACACCTTC
. TRBJ1-5 TRBV2 . CASSVRGPSNRPQHF TGTGCCAGCAGTGTCAGGGGTCCTAGCAATCGGCCCCAGCATTTT
. TRBJ2-7 TRBV2 . CASRAASSKQYF TGTGCCAGCAGAGCCGCCTCCAGCAAGCAGTACTTC
many TRBJ1-1 TRBV7-9 . CASSLSRLNTEAFF TGTGCCAGCAGCTTAAGTCGGCTGAACACTGAAGCTTTCTTT
few TRBJ1-5 TRBV7-2 . CASSLVYLQAGHLAGSNQPQHF TGTGCCAGCAGCTTAGTCTACCTCCAAGCGGGACATCTGGCTGGCAGCAATCAGCCCCAGCATTTT
few TRBJ1-2 TRBV6-1 . CASRTGTHYGYTF TGTGCCAGCAGGACCGGGACTCACTATGGCTACACCTTC
. TRBJ2-2 TRBV2 . CASSSASGSGELFF TGTGCCAGCAGCTCGGCCTCAGGCTCCGGGGAGCTGTTTTTT
. TRBJ2-5 TRBV7-9 . CASSTGDLPLQQETQYF TGTGCCAGCAGCACCGGGGACCTCCCCCTTCAACAAGAGACCCAGTACTTC
. TRBJ1-6 TRBV15 TRBD1 CATSTGTSGQGIHF TGTGCCACCAGCACCGGGACTAGCGGACAGGGTATACACTTT
. TRBJ2-2 TRBV14 TRBD2 CASNLAGGAGELFF TGTGCCAGCAATCTAGCGGGAGGCGCCGGGGAGCTGTTTTTT
. TRBJ2-2 TRBV12-3/TRBV12-4 TRBD1 CASSLVQGVPGELFF TGTGCCAGCAGTTTGGTTCAGGGGGTCCCCGGGGAGCTGTTTTTT